What follows are 18 T cell receptor beta chains derived from one specimen sequenced in a study of shared clonotypes between healthy human individuals. Cells designated naive CD8 were CD45RO-negative and were positively selected for CCR7, with terminally differentiated effector memory CD45RA+ cells excluded. Only in-frame clones appear in the TCRdb table, and some are missing; sequencing was by immunoSEQ multiplex PCR. The sample consists of millions of clones, over 85% of them appearing once. The source material was naive CD8+ T cells sorted from blood. These receptors all come from a man between 18 and 29 years old in good health.

This chain joins TRBV27 and TRBJ1-1, with TRBD1 identical over 8 bases. The V gene end was trimmed by 10 bases and the J gene end by 8 bases; junction bases not matched to a gene: 6. Germline loops: CDR1 MNHEY, CDR2 SMNVEV (reference sequence). CDR3 length equals 11 residues. The CDR3 here is CATRTGFEAFF. The CDR3 DNA follows: TGTGCCACAAGGACAGGGTTCGAAGCTTTCTTT.

The CDR3, as DNA: TGCGCCAGCAGCCCCCGTGTAGGGTTCCAAGAGACCCAGTACTTC. This sequence encodes CASSPRVGFQETQYF. V and J are TRBV4-3 and TRBJ2-5; D unclear. Looked up from germline, CDR1 is LGHNA and CDR2 is YSLEER. CDR3 size: 15 residues. Trimming took 4 bases from V and 1 from J, leaving 13 bases between them.

V gene TRBV5-8 combines with J gene TRBJ2-4; D is unclear. The germline V and J ends were trimmed by 1 base and 4 bases, with 6 bases remaining between them. The CDR3 totals 13 residues. Germline-derived CDR1 and CDR2 are SGHTS and YDEGEE. CDR3 sequence reads: CASSLLGKNIQYF. The CDR3 coding sequence is TGTGCCAGCAGCTTGCTGGGAAAAAACATTCAGTACTTC.

The chain combines TRBV28 with TRBJ1-1, with 7 bases lining up with TRBD1. Germline CDR1 is MDHEN and CDR2 is SYDVKM. This CDR3 contains 18 residues. J was trimmed by 0 bases and V by 5 bases; bases with no gene match: 15. Here the CDR3 DNA reads TGTGCCAGCAGTGAATACACAGGGGCCGCCAGCATGAACACTGAAGCTTTCTTT. Protein: CASSEYTGAASMNTEAFF.

The V and J genes are TRBV29-1 and TRBJ2-2; tentative D call: TRBD1 (5 bases). Germline-derived CDR1 and CDR2 are SQVTM and ANQGSEA. The CDR3 is made up of 13 amino acids. Trimming stripped 4 bases from V and 0 bases from J, with 6 bases between. The CDR3 spells CSVAGTNTGELFF. Here the CDR3 DNA reads TGCAGCGTTGCAGGGACGAACACCGGGGAGCTGTTTTTT.

The chain carries TRBV28 and TRBJ2-5; D may be TRBD1 (5 bases). Trimming stripped 2 bases from V and 5 bases from J, with 9 bases between. CDR3 size: 13 residues. In germline, CDR1 is MDHEN, CDR2 SYDVKM. The CDR3 region is CASSLDQGETQYF. The CDR3, as DNA: TGTGCCAGCAGTTTAGATCAGGGTGAGACCCAGTACTTC. The full variable domain, with the rest looked up from reference TRBV28 and TRBJ2-5, is DVKVTQSSRYLVKRTGEKVFLECVQDMDHENMFWYRQDPGLGLRLIYFSYDVKMKEKGDIPEGYSVSREKKERFSLILESASTNQTSMYLCASSLDQGETQYFGPGTRLLVL.

J is TRBJ2-2 and V is TRBV10-1, with 9 bases identical to TRBD2. Germline assignment: CDR1 WNHNN and CDR2 SYGVQD (reference sequence). CDR3 length equals 17 residues. J gave up 2 bases and V 4 bases, and 8 bases lay outside the gene matches. In DNA form, the CDR3 reads TGCGCCAGCAGTGGAATTCCGACTAGCGGTAACACCGGGGAGCTGTTTTTT. Amino acid sequence: CASSGIPTSGNTGELFF.

The chain carries TRBV7-9 and TRBJ1-3; no reliable D call. Trimming stripped 4 bases from V and 2 bases from J, with 9 bases between. CDR1 is SEHNR and CDR2 is FQNEAQ in the germline V gene (reference sequence). The CDR3 length is 14 residues. CDR3 region: CASSSEGPGNTIYF. The CDR3 DNA reads TGTGCCAGCAGCTCAGAGGGTCCTGGAAACACCATATATTTT.

The rearrangement uses TRBV19 and TRBJ2-1, with 9 positions matching TRBD1. Germline V lookup: CDR1 LNHDA, CDR2 SQIVND (reference sequence). The CDR3 sequence is 15 residues long. V shed 3 bases and J 6 bases; nucleotides not matched to a gene: 6. CDR3 amino acids: CASSMEQGAINEQFF. Written as DNA, the CDR3 is TGTGCCAGTAGTATGGAACAGGGGGCAATCAATGAGCAGTTCTTC.

Comment on this clone: Other DNA sequences in the sample encode the same CDR3. This chain connects TRBV10-3 to TRBJ1-1, with D perhaps matching TRBD1 (6 bases). V lost 2 bases, J lost 4 bases, and 8 bases lay in between. Germline V gene sequence: CDR1 ENHRY, CDR2 SYGVKD. The CDR3 sequence is 13 residues long. Here the CDR3 reads CAISEGGGTEAFF. The CDR3 coding sequence is TGTGCCATCAGTGAGGGGGGCGGCACTGAAGCTTTCTTT.

The genes are TRBV19 and TRBJ1-1, with TRBD1 matching 9 bases. Trimming cost V 6 bases and J 2 bases; bases outside gene matches: 1. Germline loops: CDR1 LNHDA, CDR2 SQIVND (reference sequence). The CDR3 length is 13 residues. The DNA of the CDR3 is TGTGCCAGTAGGGACAGGGGCAACACTGAAGCTTTCTTT. As protein: CASRDRGNTEAFF. Drawing the rest from reference TRBV19 and TRBJ1-1, the complete variable domain is DGGITQSPKYLFRKEGQNVTLSCEQNLNHDAMYWYRQDPGQGLRLIYYSQIVNDFQKGDIAEGYSVSREKKESFPLTVTSAQKNPTAFYLCASRDRGNTEAFFGQGTRLTVV.

Points on this clone: Other DNA sequences within the sample encode an identical CDR3. This sequence joins TRBV6-5 and TRBJ2-5; 7 positions agree with TRBD2. This CDR3 has 15 residues. V was clipped by 6 bases and J by 2 bases; unmatched bases: 9. CDR1 and CDR2 from the germline V gene are MNHEY and SVGAGI. CDR3 coding DNA: TGTGCCAGCAGCCCCGGCGGGGGTTGGCAAGAGACCCAGTACTTC. It is translated as CASSPGGGWQETQYF.

The chain has TRBV4-2 and TRBJ1-2; 11 bases agree with TRBD1. Germline-derived CDR1 and CDR2 are LGHNA and YNFKEQ. V lost 0 bases, J lost 4 bases, and 10 bases stayed unmatched. The CDR3 totals 18 residues. The CDR3 loop is CASSQDPGQGGIIYGYTF. Here the CDR3 DNA reads TGTGCCAGCAGCCAAGACCCGGGACAGGGGGGCATAATCTATGGCTACACCTTC.

The chain links TRBV5-1 to TRBJ2-3, with 8 positions matching TRBD1. J lost 2 bases, V lost 4 bases, and 9 bases had no gene match. The CDR3 sequence is 16 residues long. Germline-derived CDR1 and CDR2 are SGHRS and YFSETQ. CDR3 loop: CASSLDGTGDTDTQYF. For the CDR3, the DNA is TGCGCCAGCAGCCTGGATGGGACAGGAGACACAGATACGCAGTATTTT.

The chain carries TRBV28 and TRBJ1-2; D is unclear. Deletions cut 5 bases from V and 8 bases from J, with 15 bases between. In germline, CDR1 is MDHEN, CDR2 SYDVKM. This CDR3 has 13 residues. In nucleotides, the CDR3 is TGTGCCAGCAGTCACCGGACCCTCGGGGGCTACACCTTC. This encodes CASSHRTLGGYTF.

The CDR3 is CASSYSIGQRFYEQYF. The CDR3 DNA reads TGTGCCAGCAGTTACTCGATTGGACAGCGGTTCTACGAGCAGTACTTC. The rearrangement links TRBV6-5 to TRBJ2-7, with TRBD1 as a possible D gene (6 bases). CDR1 and CDR2 from the germline V gene are MNHEY and SVGAGI. This CDR3 has 16 residues. The ends were cut back, 0 bases at V and 3 bases at J, with 15 bases in the middle.

The rearrangement joins TRBV19 to TRBJ1-1; D unresolved. Germline-derived CDR1 and CDR2 are LNHDA and SQIVND (reference sequence). V lost 6 bases, J lost 0 bases, and 8 bases lay in between. The CDR3 has 13 amino acids. The CDR3 is CASSQTLNTEAFF. The CDR3 DNA is TGTGCCAGTAGCCAGACACTGAACACTGAAGCTTTCTTT.

A single count supports this clone. J is TRBJ1-2 and V is TRBV6-5; D is ambiguous. Germline values: CDR1 MNHEY, CDR2 SVGAGI. The V end lost 0 bases, the J end lost 6 bases, and 8 bases lay between the germline ends. This CDR3 is 13 amino acids long. CDR3 amino acids: CASSYSFSDGYTF. DNA of the CDR3: TGTGCCAGCAGTTACTCGTTTAGTGATGGCTACACCTTC.